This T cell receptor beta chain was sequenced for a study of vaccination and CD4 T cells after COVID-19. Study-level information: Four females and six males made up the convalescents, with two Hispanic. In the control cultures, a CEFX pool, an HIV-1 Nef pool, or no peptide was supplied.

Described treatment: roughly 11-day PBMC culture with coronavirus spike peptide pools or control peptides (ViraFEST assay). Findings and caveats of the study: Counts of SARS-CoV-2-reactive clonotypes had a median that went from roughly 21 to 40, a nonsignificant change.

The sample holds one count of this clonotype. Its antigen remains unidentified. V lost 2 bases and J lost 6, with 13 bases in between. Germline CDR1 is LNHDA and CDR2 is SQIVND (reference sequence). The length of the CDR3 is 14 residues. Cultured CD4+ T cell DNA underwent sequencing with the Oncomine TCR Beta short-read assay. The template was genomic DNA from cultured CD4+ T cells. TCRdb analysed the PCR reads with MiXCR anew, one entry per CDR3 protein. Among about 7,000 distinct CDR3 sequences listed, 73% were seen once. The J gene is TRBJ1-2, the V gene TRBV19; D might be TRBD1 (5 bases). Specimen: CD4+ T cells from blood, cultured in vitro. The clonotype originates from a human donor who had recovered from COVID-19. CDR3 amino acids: CASSIPPGGNGYTF. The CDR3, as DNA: TGTGCCAGTAGTATACCCCCCGGGGGGAATGGCTACACCTTC.